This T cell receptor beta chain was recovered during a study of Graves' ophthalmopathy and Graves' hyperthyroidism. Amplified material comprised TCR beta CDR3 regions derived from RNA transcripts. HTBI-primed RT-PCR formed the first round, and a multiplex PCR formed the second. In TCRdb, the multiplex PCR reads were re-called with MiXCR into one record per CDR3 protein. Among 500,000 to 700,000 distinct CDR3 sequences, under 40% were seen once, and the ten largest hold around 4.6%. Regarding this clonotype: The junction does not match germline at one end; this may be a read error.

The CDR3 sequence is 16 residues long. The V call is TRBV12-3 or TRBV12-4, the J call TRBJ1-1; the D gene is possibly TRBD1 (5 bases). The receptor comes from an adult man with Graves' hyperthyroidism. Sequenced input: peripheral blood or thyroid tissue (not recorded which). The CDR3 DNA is TGTGCCAGCAGTTTTATAGGGGTCCCCCAGGCTCGTGAAGTTTTCTTT. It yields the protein CASSFIGVPQAREVFF.